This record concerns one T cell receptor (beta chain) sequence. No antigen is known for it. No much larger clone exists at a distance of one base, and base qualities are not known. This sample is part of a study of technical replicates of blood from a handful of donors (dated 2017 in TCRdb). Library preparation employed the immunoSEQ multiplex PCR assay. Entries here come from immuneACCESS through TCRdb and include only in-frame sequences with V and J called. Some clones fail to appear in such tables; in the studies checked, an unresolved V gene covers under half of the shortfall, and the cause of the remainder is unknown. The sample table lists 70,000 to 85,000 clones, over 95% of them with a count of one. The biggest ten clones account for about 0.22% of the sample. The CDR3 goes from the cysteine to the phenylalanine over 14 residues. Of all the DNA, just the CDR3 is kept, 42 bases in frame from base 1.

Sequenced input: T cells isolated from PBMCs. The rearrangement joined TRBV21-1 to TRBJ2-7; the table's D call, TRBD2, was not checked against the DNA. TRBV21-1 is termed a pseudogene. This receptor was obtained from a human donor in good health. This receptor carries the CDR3 CASSKALVAYEQYF. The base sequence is TGTGCCAGCAGCAAAGCGCTGGTAGCTTACGAGCAGTACTTC.